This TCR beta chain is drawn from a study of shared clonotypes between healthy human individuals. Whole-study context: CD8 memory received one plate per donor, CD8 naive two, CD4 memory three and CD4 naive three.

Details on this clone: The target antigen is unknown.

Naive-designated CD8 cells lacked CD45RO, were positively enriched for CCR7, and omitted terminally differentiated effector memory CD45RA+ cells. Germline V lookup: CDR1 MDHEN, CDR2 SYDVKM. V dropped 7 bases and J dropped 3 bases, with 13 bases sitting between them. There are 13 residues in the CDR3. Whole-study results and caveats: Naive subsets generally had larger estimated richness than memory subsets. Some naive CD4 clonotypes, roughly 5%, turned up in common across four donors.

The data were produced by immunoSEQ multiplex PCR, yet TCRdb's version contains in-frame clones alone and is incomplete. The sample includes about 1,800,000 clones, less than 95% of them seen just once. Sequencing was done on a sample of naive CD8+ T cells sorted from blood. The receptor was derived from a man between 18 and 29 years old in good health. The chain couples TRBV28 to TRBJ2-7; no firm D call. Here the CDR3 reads CASKAAWDYEQYF. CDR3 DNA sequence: TGTGCCAGCAAGGCGGCCTGGGACTACGAGCAGTACTTC. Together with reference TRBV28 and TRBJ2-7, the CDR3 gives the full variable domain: DVKVTQSSRYLVKRTGEKVFLECVQDMDHENMFWYRQDPGLGLRLIYFSYDVKMKEKGDIPEGYSVSREKKERFSLILESASTNQTSMYLCASKAAWDYEQYFGPGTRLTVT.